A single sample is the source of the 5 T cell receptor beta chains below, sequenced in a study of T cell repertoires in cytomegalovirus infection. TCRdb re-called the reads with MiXCR, one entry per CDR3 protein. The sample shows roughly 300,000 distinct CDR3 sequences, about 25% of them seen only once. The sequenced sample consisted of PBMCs. Receptors were obtained from a human donor in good health (CMV status not recorded). Some clones in this sample may be carry-over from other donors' samples.

This clonotype was observed a handful of times. The chain links TRBV7-2 to TRBJ1-1, with D unresolved. The germline CDR1 and CDR2 sequences are SGHTA and FQGNSA. V was shortened by 1 base and J by 3 bases, with 6 bases between the two germline ends. The CDR3 consists of 13 residues. The chain's CDR3 is CASSLVEHTEAFF. The CDR3 DNA follows: TGTGCCAGCAGCTTAGTCGAGCACACTGAAGCTTTCTTT.

This clonotype was seen ten or more times. CDR3 loop: CASIRDPSSYEQYF. In DNA, the CDR3 is TGTGCCAGCATCCGGGACCCCAGCTCCTACGAGCAGTACTTC. The chain uses TRBV7-2 and TRBJ2-7, with D tentatively TRBD1 or TRBD2 (5 bases each). Trimming took 7 bases from V and 0 from J, leaving 13 bases between them. The CDR3 is 14 residues long. Germline CDR1 SGHTA, CDR2 FQGNSA.

This clonotype was seen ten or more times. This chain uses TRBV6-6 with TRBJ2-1; D remains unclear. Germline-derived CDR1 and CDR2 are MNHNY and SVGAGI (reference sequence). Trimming stripped 4 bases from V and 2 bases from J, with 6 bases between. The CDR3 spans 13 residues. CDR3 DNA: TGTGCCAGCAGTTCGGACCCCTACAATGAGCAGTTCTTC. Protein sequence: CASSSDPYNEQFF.

This clonotype has a handful of counts. The rearrangement uses TRBV27 and TRBJ2-3, with TRBD2 as a possible D gene (7 bases). This CDR3 is 15 amino acids long. The V end was cut by 8 bases, the J end by 2 bases, with 17 bases between. Germline CDR1 reads MNHEY; CDR2 reads SMNVEV (reference sequence). The CDR3 DNA sequence: TGTGCCAGCCGCCAAGGGGGACTACTCACAGATACGCAGTATTTT. It translates to CASRQGGLLTDTQYF.

This clonotype was found many times. The chain uses TRBV7-6 and TRBJ2-7, with D hard to call. There are 14 residues in the CDR3. V lost 3 bases, J lost 2 bases, and 11 bases lay in between. Looked up from germline, CDR1 is SGHVS and CDR2 is FNYEAQ. This CDR3 reads CASSLGTRTYEQYF. CDR3 DNA sequence: TGTGCCAGCAGCTTGGGCACACGTACCTACGAGCAGTACTTC.